This TCR beta chain was identified in a study of Graves' ophthalmopathy and Graves' hyperthyroidism. The TCR beta CDR3 regions underwent amplification from RNA transcripts. HTBI-primed first-round RT-PCR preceded second-round multiplex PCR. A single record per CDR3 protein comes from TCRdb applying MiXCR to the multiplex PCR reads. Here the sample spans 680,000 or so distinct CDR3 sequences, 22% being singletons. Trimming took off 3 bases at V and 3 bases at J, with 14 bases between the two ends. CDR1 and CDR2 (germline): SNHLY, FYNNEI. The CDR3 is made up of 15 amino acids. Eligible hyperthyroidism cases comprised new diagnoses of under 2 months' duration in individuals aged 18 to 65. The PBMCs originated from roughly 10 ml of fresh peripheral blood.

J is TRBJ2-5 and V is TRBV2; maybe TRBD2 (6 bases). This TCR came from a young woman with stable Graves' hyperthyroidism. Some clones in this sample may be carry-over from other donors' samples. Specimen: peripheral blood. The CDR3: CASSELGLDKETQYF. The CDR3 DNA reads TGTGCCAGCAGTGAGTTGGGACTCGATAAAGAGACCCAGTACTTC.